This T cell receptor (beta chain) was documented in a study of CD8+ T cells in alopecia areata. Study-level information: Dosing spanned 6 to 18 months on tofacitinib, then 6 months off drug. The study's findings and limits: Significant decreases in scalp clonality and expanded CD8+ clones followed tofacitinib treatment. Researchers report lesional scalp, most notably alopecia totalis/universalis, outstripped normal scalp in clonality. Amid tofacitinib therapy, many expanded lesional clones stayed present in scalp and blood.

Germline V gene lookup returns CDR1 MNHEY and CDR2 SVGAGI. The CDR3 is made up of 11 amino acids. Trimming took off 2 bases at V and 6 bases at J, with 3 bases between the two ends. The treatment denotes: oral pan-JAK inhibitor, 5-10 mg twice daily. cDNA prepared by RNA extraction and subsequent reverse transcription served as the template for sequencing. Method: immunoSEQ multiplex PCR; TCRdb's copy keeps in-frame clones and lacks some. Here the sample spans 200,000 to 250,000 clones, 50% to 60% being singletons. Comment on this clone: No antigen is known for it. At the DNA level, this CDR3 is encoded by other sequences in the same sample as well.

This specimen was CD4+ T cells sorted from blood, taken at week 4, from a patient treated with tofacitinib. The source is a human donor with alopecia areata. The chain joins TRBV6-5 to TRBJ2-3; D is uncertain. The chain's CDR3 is CASSYEDTQYF. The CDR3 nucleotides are TGTGCCAGCAGTTACGAGGATACGCAGTATTTT.